This TCR beta chain derives from a study of identical twins. This clonotype was recorded many times. One entry per CDR3 protein results from TCRdb running MiXCR on the 5' RACE reads. The sample lists 200,000 to 250,000 distinct CDR3 sequences; more than 6.5% were seen once. V lost 7 bases and J lost 7; bases outside the gene matches: 10. The CDR3 is 14 amino acids. The same data also contributed to another study, on yellow fever vaccine responses in identical twins.

The sequenced material came from memory (CD45RO+) T cells sorted from blood. The clonotype was recovered from a woman younger than 30 in good health. The gene calls are TRBV12-3 or TRBV12-4 and TRBJ2-7, with 10 bases lining up with TRBD1. The CDR3 spells CASTARQGAREQYF. For the CDR3, the DNA is TGTGCCAGCACCGCCAGACAGGGGGCAAGGGAGCAGTACTTC.